One sample yielded the 22 T cell receptor beta chains listed below, sequenced in a study of T cell responses to AZD1222 COVID-19 vaccine. The method was immunoSEQ multiplex PCR; TCRdb's version includes in-frame clones alone and lacks a portion of them. The table lists roughly 150,000 clones, 90% of them singletons, with approximately 5.9% in the top ten. The material sequenced was peripheral blood, taken 28 days after the second AZD1222 dose. The receptors derive from an adult who received the AZD1222 COVID-19 vaccine.

A single count supports this clone. The V and J genes are TRBV18 and TRBJ2-1, with D unclear. The CDR3 totals 16 residues. The germline V gene encodes CDR1 KGHSH and CDR2 LQKENI. Trimming pared 2 bases from V and 3 bases from J, leaving 14 bases between. The CDR3 loop reads CASSPVSLLNYNEQFF. In DNA, the CDR3 is TGTGCCAGCTCACCAGTGTCACTACTGAACTACAATGAGCAGTTCTTC.

The rearrangement joins TRBV5-5 to TRBJ2-7, with no clear D. Per germline, CDR1 SGHKS and CDR2 YYEKEE (reference sequence). The V end lost 4 bases, the J end lost 6 bases, and 11 bases lay between the germline ends. The CDR3 is 12 residues long. As DNA, the CDR3 is TGTGCCAGCAGCGCTACCGGGCGCGAGCAGTACTTC. Its protein product is CASSATGREQYF.

This chain joins TRBV15 and TRBJ2-7; the match to TRBD1 covers 7 bases. Trimming cost V 8 bases and J 6 bases; bases outside gene matches: 13. The CDR3 sequence is 14 residues long. The germline CDR1 and CDR2 sequences are LNHNV and YYDKDF (reference sequence). CDR3 residues: CATGPGQLTAEQYF. CDR3 in DNA: TGTGCCACCGGACCGGGACAGCTAACCGCCGAGCAGTACTTC.

As for this clone: Distinct nucleotide sequences in the sample also encode this CDR3. The chain joins TRBV28 to TRBJ2-7, with no clear D. The V gene lost 3 bases and the J gene lost 3 bases, with 9 bases spanning the gap. The germline CDR1 and CDR2 sequences are MDHEN and SYDVKM. This CDR3 region has 13 residues. CDR3 amino acids: CASSLGGHYEQYF. CDR3 nucleotide sequence: TGTGCCAGCAGTTTGGGTGGCCACTACGAGCAGTACTTC.

The V and J genes are TRBV9 and TRBJ1-6, with 7 bases aligning to TRBD1. With V trimmed by 5 bases and J by 6 bases, 8 bases remained unmatched. The CDR3 is 15 residues long. Germline V gene lookup returns CDR1 SGDLS and CDR2 YYNGEE. The CDR3 coding sequence is TGTGCCAGCAGAGTGACAGGGTCGGGTAATTCACCCCTCCACTTT. Protein sequence: CASRVTGSGNSPLHF. Looking up the rest from reference TRBV9 and TRBJ1-6 gives the full variable domain: DSGVTQTPKHLITATGQRVTLRCSPRSGDLSVYWYQQSLDQGLQFLIQYYNGEERAKGNILERFSAQQFPDLHSELNLSSLELGDSALYFCASRVTGSGNSPLHFGNGTRLTVT.

The chain has TRBV19 and TRBJ1-1, with 10 bases fitting TRBD1. This CDR3 region has 14 residues. The V gene's germline CDR1 is LNHDA and CDR2 SQIVND (reference sequence). Trimming removed 9 bases from V and 3 bases from J; junction bases left unmatched: 7. DNA of the CDR3: TGTGCCAGCAGGGGACAGGGGTTATACACTGAAGCTTTCTTT. The encoded protein is CASRGQGLYTEAFF.

J is TRBJ1-6 and V is TRBV10-3; D ambiguous. The germline gives CDR1 ENHRY, CDR2 SYGVKD. V gave up 2 bases and J gave up 7 bases, with 15 bases separating them. This CDR3 is built from 16 residues. CDR3 sequence reads: CAISEPTGGGNSPLHF. DNA of the CDR3: TGTGCCATCAGTGAGCCTACTGGCGGAGGAAATTCACCCCTCCACTTT.

The V call is TRBV6-1, the J call TRBJ1-5; no reliable D call. Germline-derived CDR1 and CDR2 are MNHNS and SASEGT. This CDR3 region has 16 residues. The V end was cut by 2 bases, the J end by 2 bases, with 13 bases between. CDR3 nucleotide sequence: TGTGCCAGCAGTGAATCGAAGACGCAGGGCAATCAGCCCCAGCATTTT. Translated: CASSESKTQGNQPQHF.

The V gene is TRBV19, the J gene TRBJ1-2, with TRBD1 matching over 12 bases. Trimming cost V 6 bases and J 8 bases; bases outside gene matches: 1. Germline loops: CDR1 LNHDA, CDR2 SQIVND (reference sequence). The CDR3 consists of 12 residues. The chain's CDR3 is CASRGTGGGYTF. As DNA, the CDR3 is TGTGCCAGTAGGGGGACAGGGGGCGGCTACACCTTC.

This sequence joins TRBV2 and TRBJ2-6; 9 positions agree with TRBD1. The ends lost 6 bases at V and 2 bases at J; junction bases unmatched: 8. Germline CDR1 SNHLY, CDR2 FYNNEI. This CDR3 is built from 17 residues. CDR3 loop: CASSRNTGGAGANVLTF. The DNA of the CDR3 is TGTGCCAGCAGCCGTAATACAGGGGGCGCTGGGGCCAACGTCCTGACTTTC. Full variable domain (rest looked up from reference TRBV2 and TRBJ2-6): EPEVTQTPSHQVTQMGQEVILRCVPISNHLYFYWYRQILGQKVEFLVSFYNNEISEKSEIFDDQFSVERPDGSNFTLKIRSTKLEDSAMYFCASSRNTGGAGANVLTFGAGSRLTVL.

The chain is built from TRBV6-5 and TRBJ2-5; 10 bases agree with TRBD2. Trimming at V came to 8 bases and at J to 4 bases, leaving 10 bases not matched to a gene. CDR3 length: 15 amino acids. Germline-derived CDR1 and CDR2 are MNHEY and SVGAGI. The CDR3 DNA follows: TGTGCCAGCTATAGCGGGAGGAGTTTCGGAGAGACCCAGTACTTC. Its translation is CASYSGRSFGETQYF.

This chain connects TRBV28 to TRBJ2-7, with D perhaps TRBD1 or TRBD2 (5 bases each). V was trimmed by 6 bases and J by 0 bases, leaving 12 bases between them. Germline loops: CDR1 MDHEN, CDR2 SYDVKM. The CDR3 has 14 amino acids. The CDR3 DNA reads as TGTGCCAGCAGGCCTCCAGGGAGCTCCTACGAGCAGTACTTC. It specifies CASRPPGSSYEQYF. Based on the CDR3 plus reference TRBV28 and TRBJ2-7, the full variable domain is DVKVTQSSRYLVKRTGEKVFLECVQDMDHENMFWYRQDPGLGLRLIYFSYDVKMKEKGDIPEGYSVSREKKERFSLILESASTNQTSMYLCASRPPGSSYEQYFGPGTRLTVT.

This chain joins TRBV6-2 or TRBV6-3 and TRBJ1-5; possible D gene TRBD1, 6 bases. CDR1 MNHEY and CDR2 SVGEGT come from the germline V gene. This CDR3 has 13 residues. Trimming cost V 6 bases and J 4 bases, with 10 bases left between them. DNA for the CDR3: TGTGCCAGCAGCAACCAGGGGAATCAGCCCCAGCATTTT. Protein product: CASSNQGNQPQHF.

J is TRBJ1-6 and V is TRBV19; TRBD1 might be the D (6 bases). This CDR3 is built from 15 residues. Trimming took 6 bases from V and 5 from J, leaving 14 bases between them. The germline gives CDR1 LNHDA, CDR2 SQIVND (reference sequence). The CDR3 DNA sequence: TGTGCCAGTAGAGGGCAGGGGACTAATAATTCACCCCTCCACTTT. It specifies CASRGQGTNNSPLHF.

Ten or more counts support this clone. This chain uses TRBV11-3 with TRBJ2-2; possible D gene TRBD2, 5 bases. Germline lookup yields CDR1 SGHNT and CDR2 YENEEA. CDR3 length equals 14 residues. The ends were cut back, 2 bases at V and 1 base at J, with 5 bases in the middle. As DNA, the CDR3 is TGTGCCAGCAGCTTAAGCGGGAACACCGGGGAGCTGTTTTTT. Translating gives CASSLSGNTGELFF.

The genes are TRBV10-1 and TRBJ2-5; D might be TRBD2 (5 bases). V dropped 3 bases and J dropped 1 base, with 9 bases sitting between them. The germline CDR1 and CDR2 sequences are WNHNN and SYGVQD (reference sequence). There are 14 residues in the CDR3. CDR3 bases: TGCGCCAGCAGTGATAGCGTGGGCCAAGAGACCCAGTACTTC. The encoded protein is CASSDSVGQETQYF.

This clone was detected only once. V is TRBV3-1 (or the pseudogene TRBV3-2) and J is TRBJ1-2; D gene ambiguous. This CDR3 has 14 amino acids. V lost 3 bases to trimming and J lost 3 bases, with 11 bases between them. The V gene's germline CDR1 is LGHDT and CDR2 YNNKEL (reference sequence). The CDR3 loop reads CASSQRVPHYGYTF. CDR3 nucleotides: TGTGCCAGCAGCCAGAGGGTACCTCACTATGGCTACACCTTC.

To note about this clone: Possible read error: a much larger clone is one base away. The chain has TRBV5-6 and TRBJ1-3; no clear D. Germline V gene sequence: CDR1 SGHDT, CDR2 YYEEEE. Trimming cost V 2 bases and J 0 bases, with 6 bases left between them. This CDR3 is built from 14 residues. CDR3 nucleotides: TGTGCCAGCAGCTTCGGCCACTCTGGAAACACCATATATTTT. Its translation: CASSFGHSGNTIYF.

Only a few counts were recorded for this clone. V is TRBV19 and J is TRBJ1-2; D unresolved. This CDR3 comprises 12 residues. Between the trimmed V and J ends, which lost 4 bases and 6 bases, there was a span of 9 bases. CDR1 and CDR2 (germline): LNHDA, SQIVND (reference sequence). CDR3 residues: CASSTGGNGYTF. DNA of the CDR3: TGTGCCAGTAGTACAGGCGGAAATGGCTACACCTTC.

This chain uses TRBV7-3 with TRBJ1-1; D may be TRBD1 (6 bases). V was clipped by 5 bases and J by 2 bases, with 9 bases between them. CDR1 and CDR2 (germline): SGHTA, FQGTGA. The CDR3 totals 13 residues. CDR3 sequence reads: CASSRGANTEAFF. The CDR3 bases are TGTGCCAGCAGCCGGGGGGCTAACACTGAAGCTTTCTTT.

V usage is TRBV10-3 and J usage is TRBJ2-3, with D unresolved. The germline CDR1 and CDR2 sequences are ENHRY and SYGVKD. V was trimmed by 0 bases and J by 3 bases, leaving 4 bases between them. This CDR3 comprises 13 residues. Written as DNA, the CDR3 is TGTGCCATCAGTGAGTCTCGTACAGATACGCAGTATTTT. Translating gives CAISESRTDTQYF.

V usage is TRBV7-9 and J usage is TRBJ1-1, with 7 bases that match TRBD1. In germline, CDR1 is SEHNR, CDR2 FQNEAQ (reference sequence). With 5 bases clipped from V and 2 bases from J, the junction kept 5 bases outside the gene matches. This CDR3 spans 14 amino acids. The CDR3 DNA sequence: TGTGCCAGCAGCCTGAGACAGGGAAACACTGAAGCTTTCTTT. As protein: CASSLRQGNTEAFF.